The sequence of this T cell receptor beta chain was determined in a study of blood T cell repertoires in COVID-19. In the study overall: Researchers got acute and convalescent COVID-19 samples from the United States, Italy and Spain. Sources were T cells, B-cell-depleted T cells, or PBMCs; the material itself was cDNA or gDNA.

Germline CDR1 and CDR2: MNHEY and SMNVEV (reference sequence). Trimming pared 0 bases from V and 6 bases from J, leaving 17 bases between. The CDR3 covers 16 residues. Per the study methods: Estimation of nucleated cell counts was performed using reference gene primer amplification. Profiled with immunoSEQ multiplex PCR; TCRdb holds only in-frame clones, not every one. V, J and clone size were drawn from that table, and D and trimming were deduced from the DNA. Of around 80,000 clones in the sample, 88% were seen once. The rearrangement links TRBV27 to TRBJ1-2; possible D gene TRBD1, 6 bases. The sample taken for sequencing was peripheral blood. The sequence was collected from a human donor in a cohort sampled during active COVID-19. The CDR3, as DNA: TGTGCCAGCAGTTTATCGAAAGCTGGGACAAGAGATGGCTACACCTTC. It specifies CASSLSKAGTRDGYTF.